The entry below describes one TCR beta chain. Its antigen is currently not known. No much larger clonotype is one base removed from it; base qualities were not supplied. The data belong to a study of blood T cell repertoires in COVID-19 (TCRdb year 2020). About the investigation overall: Samples from collaborators originated in the United States, Italy and Spain and spanned both the acute and convalescent phases of COVID-19. Deeply sampled blood TCRbeta repertoires from subjects exposed to, actively infected with, or recovered from COVID-19 were included in the dataset. Sample metadata almost always included a de-identified subject ID, COVID-19 status, age in years and sex. The repertoires were released in a freely available public database intended as a resource for research on the immune response to SARS-CoV-2. The material from the prospective study consisted of cDNA or gDNA derived from T cells, B-cell-depleted T cells, or PBMCs. Samples were obtained from the ongoing ImmuneRACE study (first 160 participants) and from 950 to 1,500 subjects provided by 6 global collaborators. HLA class I and class II types, where available, came from metadata supplied by the sample provider rather than from assay-based typing. Results the study describes overall, beyond this receptor: How much clinical and demographic metadata was included differed by source and by participant, and the metadata was provided uncurated.

One collaborating source in Seattle enrolled patients during active infection and followed them longitudinally through the course of disease. The collaborating institutions used their own protocols to collect whole blood in K2EDTA tubes. For TCRbeta analysis, collaborator samples were shipped as frozen whole blood, as isolated PBMCs, or as DNA extracted from either sample type. Here V drops 5 bases and J drops 0 bases, and the junction holds 3 bases not matched to any gene. The germline V gene gives CDR1 as SGHNT and CDR2 as YENEEA. From its cysteine to its phenylalanine, the CDR3 spans 16 amino acids. Left in the record is the CDR3 DNA by itself, 48 bases read in frame from the first base. TCRbeta CDR3 regions were amplified from genomic DNA by means of the immunoSEQ Assay, a bias-controlled multiplex PCR. Concerning the study's data processing: Within the assay, amplification of reference gene primers was used to estimate how many nucleated cells each sample contained. To quantify the absolute abundance of each unique TCRbeta CDR3 rearrangement, sequence reads were collapsed and filtered. For each sample, productive Simpson clonality was calculated as the square root of Simpson's diversity index across productive rearrangements. Not all clones reach the TCRdb copy of this immuneACCESS table, which keeps in-frame sequences only. Checked studies attribute under half of the gap to unresolved V genes and leave the rest unexplained. V and J calls and clone size are those listed in that table; D and trimming were worked out from the DNA. The sample has about 150,000 clones on record, about 83% of them singletons. The ten largest make up 12% of the sample.

This TCR was recovered from a woman in her sixties with COVID-19, enrolled during active disease. The sequence links TRBV11-3 to TRBJ2-3; the central 12 bases match TRBD2. The source material was peripheral blood. The DNA sequence is TGTGCCAGCAGCCGGACTAGCGGGACTAGCACAGATACGCAGTATTTT. Translated, this is CASSRTSGTSTDTQYF.